This T cell receptor beta chain was found in a study of technical replicates of blood from a few donors. Sequencing was performed with immunoSEQ multiplex PCR; in TCRdb, only in-frame clones are kept and a portion is missing. This table holds some 94,000 clones, over 85% found once. CDR1 SGDLS and CDR2 YYNGEE come from the germline V gene. The CDR3 runs 13 residues. J lost 5 bases, V lost 3 bases, and 3 bases had no gene match. The source is a human donor in good health. Sequencing was done on a sample of T cells isolated from PBMCs. V is TRBV9 and J is TRBJ2-5; 8 bases are a match to TRBD2. The CDR3 protein is CASSGSGSETQYF. The CDR3 coding sequence is TGTGCCAGCAGCGGAAGCGGGAGTGAGACCCAGTACTTC.